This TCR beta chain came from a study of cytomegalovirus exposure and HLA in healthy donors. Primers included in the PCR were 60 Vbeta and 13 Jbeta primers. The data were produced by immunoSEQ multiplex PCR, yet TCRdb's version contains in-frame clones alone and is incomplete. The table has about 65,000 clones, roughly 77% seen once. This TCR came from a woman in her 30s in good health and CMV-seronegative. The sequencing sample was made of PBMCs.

CDR3 sequence reads: CASSREYTQFF. The CDR3, as DNA: TGTGCCAGCAGCCGCGAATATACCCAGTTCTTC. The genes are TRBV25-1 and TRBJ2-1; D is ambiguous. V was clipped by 6 bases and J by 13 bases, with 13 bases between them. This CDR3 has 11 amino acids. Germline V gene data show CDR1 as MGHDK and CDR2 as SYGVNS.